This record concerns one T cell receptor (beta chain) sequence. CD8+ and CD4+ T cells from blood underwent TCR beta sequencing, which was carried out in a high-throughput format. It was negative isolation that provided the CD8+ and CD4+ T cells, whereas TEMRA cells were enriched by FACS. This sample was taken from a study of CD8 T cells in Susac syndrome. V lost 3 bases to trimming and J lost 3 bases, with 4 bases between them. The CDR3 covers 12 residues. Germline V lookup: CDR1 SGDLS, CDR2 YYNGEE. Reverse transcription of roughly 0.45 to 1 ug RNA was performed with random hexamers. TCRdb independently ran MiXCR on the immunoSEQ multiplex PCR reads; one entry per CDR3 protein. The data hold about 210,000 distinct CDR3 sequences, with about 95% observed a single time.

The chain employs TRBV9 and TRBJ2-1; D call uncertain. The clonotype was recovered from a human donor with multiple sclerosis. Specimen: CD4+ T cells from PBMCs. The CDR3 is CASSAGYNEQFF. CDR3 bases: TGTGCCAGCAGCGCGGGCTACAATGAGCAGTTCTTC.